This T cell receptor (beta chain) originates from a study of neurological immune-mediated disorders. Study as a whole: Relapsing-remitting forms accounted for about 90% of the roughly 35 multiple sclerosis patients and secondary progressive forms for 3.

Points from the study as a whole: Multiple sclerosis patients had less TCR clonal expansion than even healthy controls, unlike HTLV-1-associated myelopathy. TCR-beta repertoires seemed private in all groups, with no expanded CDR3 amino acid sequences shared.

A 10-nucleotide random UMI tagged transcripts in template-switch 5'RACE cDNA synthesis. TCRdb reanalysed the 5' RACE reads using MiXCR and keeps one entry per CDR3 protein. The sample carries more than 45,000 distinct CDR3 sequences, under 2.5% recorded once. This clonotype occurred many times. Its antigen is still unknown. The germline V gene has CDR1 SEHNR and CDR2 FQNEAQ (reference sequence). This CDR3 contains 13 residues. V lost 8 bases and J lost 2, with 10 bases in between. The clonotype was recovered from a man aged 45-65 years with multiple sclerosis. This sequence joins TRBV7-9 and TRBJ1-5; D is unresolved. Sequenced material: PBMCs. CDR3 amino acids: CASGRVGNQPQHF. The CDR3 DNA reads TGTGCCAGCGGCCGAGTTGGCAATCAGCCCCAGCATTTT.